The entry that follows covers one TCR beta chain sequence. The data derive from a study of blood T cell repertoires in COVID-19. The method was immunoSEQ multiplex PCR; TCRdb's version includes in-frame clones alone and lacks a portion of them. The sample has 180,000 or so clones, 84% seen once. The V end was cut by 5 bases, the J end by 4 bases, with 6 bases between. The CDR3 consists of 12 residues. Germline CDR1 and CDR2: SGHAT and FQNNGV. The genes are TRBV11-2 and TRBJ2-1; maybe TRBD2 (6 bases). The sequencing input was peripheral blood. The sequence came from a man between 40 and 49 years old who had recovered from COVID-19. CDR3 amino acids: CASSGGYNEQFF. DNA of the CDR3: TGTGCCAGCAGCGGGGGGTACAATGAGCAGTTCTTC.